Following are 4 T cell receptor beta chains from one sample sequenced in a study of early T cells in non-severe SARS-CoV-2 infection. Each CDR3 protein gets one entry after TCRdb re-called the 5' RACE reads with MiXCR. The sample records about 97,000 distinct CDR3 sequences, about 10% being singletons. The sample consisted of whole blood, taken at baseline. The receptors stem from an adult who was a healthcare worker with PCR-confirmed SARS-CoV-2 infection or an uninfected control (not recorded which).

This clonotype was seen repeatedly, ten times or more. This chain's CDR3 is CACTSGGARETDTQYF. CDR3 DNA: TGTGCCTGCACTAGCGGGGGGGCTCGTGAAACAGATACGCAGTATTTT. The gene calls are TRBV2 and TRBJ2-3, with TRBD2 identical over 13 bases. Germline assignment: CDR1 SNHLY and CDR2 FYNNEI. The CDR3 spans 16 residues. V shed 11 bases and J 3 bases; nucleotides not matched to a gene: 11.

The chain has TRBV29-1 and TRBJ1-3; no firm D call. The germline CDR1 and CDR2 sequences are SQVTM and ANQGSEA. V lost 1 base to trimming and J lost 4 bases, with 14 bases between them. This CDR3 has 15 amino acids. The CDR3 loop is CSVEGPGSGGNTIYF. DNA for the CDR3: TGCAGCGTTGAAGGACCGGGTTCGGGGGGAAACACCATATATTTT.

The chain employs TRBV5-8 and TRBJ1-1; D remains ambiguous. The CDR3 extends over 11 amino acids. Germline V gene sequence: CDR1 SGHTS, CDR2 YDEGEE. Trimming shortened V by 1 base and J by 10 bases, and 8 bases separated the two germline ends. The CDR3 is CASSLWGLAFF. The CDR3 nucleotides are TGTGCCAGCAGCTTGTGGGGTTTAGCTTTCTTT.

The chain is built from TRBV11-2 and TRBJ1-1, with D hard to call. Between the trimmed V and J ends, which lost 3 bases and 3 bases, there was a span of 14 bases. Germline values: CDR1 SGHAT, CDR2 FQNNGV. The CDR3 is made up of 15 amino acids. DNA for the CDR3: TGTGCCAGCAGCTTGTTTCCTCATGCGGACACTGAAGCTTTCTTT. Translating gives CASSLFPHADTEAFF.